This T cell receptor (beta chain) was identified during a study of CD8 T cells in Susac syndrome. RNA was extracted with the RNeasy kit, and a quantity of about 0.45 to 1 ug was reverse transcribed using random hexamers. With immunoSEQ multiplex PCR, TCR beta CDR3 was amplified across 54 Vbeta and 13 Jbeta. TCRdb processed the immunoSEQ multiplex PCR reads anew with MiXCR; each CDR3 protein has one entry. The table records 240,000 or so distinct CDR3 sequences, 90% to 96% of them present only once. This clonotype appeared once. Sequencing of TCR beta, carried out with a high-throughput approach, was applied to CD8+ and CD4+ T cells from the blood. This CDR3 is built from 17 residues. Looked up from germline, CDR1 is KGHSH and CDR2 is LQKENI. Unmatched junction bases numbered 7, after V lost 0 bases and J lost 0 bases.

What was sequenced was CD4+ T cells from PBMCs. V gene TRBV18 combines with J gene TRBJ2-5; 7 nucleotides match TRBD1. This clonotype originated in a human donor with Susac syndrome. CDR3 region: CASSPPVDRDYQETQYF. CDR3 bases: TGTGCCAGCTCACCACCGGTAGACAGGGATTACCAAGAGACCCAGTACTTC. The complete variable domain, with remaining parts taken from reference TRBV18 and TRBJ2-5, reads NAGVMQNPRHLVRRRGQEARLRCSPMKGHSHVYWYRQLPEEGLKFMVYLQKENIIDESGMPKERFSAEFPKEGPSILRIQQVVRGDSAAYFCASSPPVDRDYQETQYFGPGTRLLVL.